A single sample is the source of the 29 T cell receptor beta chains below, sequenced in a study of cytomegalovirus exposure and HLA in healthy donors. Primers: 60 Vbeta forward and 13 Jbeta reverse. Generated by immunoSEQ multiplex PCR, the TCRdb table keeps only in-frame clones and is missing some. This sample yields 150,000 to 200,000 clones, of which under 90% are seen a single time; approximately 1.5% belongs to the top ten. Sequencing was performed on PBMCs. Receptors originate from a male donor in good health and CMV-seronegative.

This clone was detected a few times. V gene TRBV7-6 combines with J gene TRBJ1-3; D may be TRBD1 (5 bases). Trimming shortened V by 7 bases and J by 2 bases, and 15 bases separated the two germline ends. The CDR3 loop spans 15 amino acids. Germline lookup yields CDR1 SGHVS and CDR2 FNYEAQ. CDR3 DNA: TGTGCCAGCACATTGTTTGTGGGGCCTGGAAACACCATATATTTT. Protein: CASTLFVGPGNTIYF.

V and J are TRBV9 and TRBJ2-7; D remains unclear. The V end lost 0 bases, the J end lost 2 bases, and 6 bases lay between the germline ends. From germline, CDR1 is SGDLS and CDR2 YYNGEE. This CDR3 has 13 residues. The CDR3 bases are TGTGCCAGCAGCGTAGGAGTTGCCTACGAGCAGTACTTC. This gives the protein CASSVGVAYEQYF.

This chain connects TRBV18 to TRBJ1-5, with D unresolved. The CDR3 consists of 13 residues. Looked up from germline, CDR1 is KGHSH and CDR2 is LQKENI. Trimming removed 3 bases at V and 7 bases at J, with 10 bases between. The CDR3 here is CASSPQQAQPQHF. Here the CDR3 DNA reads TGTGCCAGCTCACCCCAGCAGGCCCAGCCCCAGCATTTT.

The chain has TRBV6-1 and TRBJ2-5; D uncertain. The CDR3 length is 15 residues. Trimming shortened V by 1 base and J by 11 bases, and 20 bases separated the two germline ends. Germline V gene lookup returns CDR1 MNHNS and CDR2 SASEGT. The CDR3 DNA is TGTGCCAGCAGTGAAGGCGGTTTTGTTGGCACCCAGCAGTACTTC. Translation: CASSEGGFVGTQQYF.

The rearrangement uses TRBV15 and TRBJ1-6; D gene ambiguous. The ends were cut back, 0 bases at V and 9 bases at J, with 15 bases in the middle. Per germline, CDR1 LNHNV and CDR2 YYDKDF (reference sequence). The CDR3 is 16 residues long. CDR3 nucleotides: TGTGCCACCAGCAGAGACCCACCTCTTACGGGTTCACCCCTCCACTTT. Its protein is CATSRDPPLTGSPLHF.

The chain combines TRBV10-3 with TRBJ2-7, with TRBD2 matching over 10 bases. CDR1 is ENHRY and CDR2 is SYGVKD in the germline V gene. The V gene end was trimmed by 0 bases and the J gene end by 2 bases; junction bases not matched to a gene: 4. The CDR3 loop spans 16 amino acids. The CDR3 protein is CAISESRGLATYEQYF. The CDR3 DNA sequence: TGTGCCATCAGTGAGTCTAGGGGACTAGCGACCTACGAGCAGTACTTC.

The V gene is TRBV28, the J gene TRBJ2-1; 7 nucleotides line up with TRBD2. The CDR3 sequence is 17 residues long. The trim removed 1 base at V and 3 bases at J, leaving 9 bases unmatched. Looked up from germline, CDR1 is MDHEN and CDR2 is SYDVKM. CDR3 sequence: CASSLFEVREYYNEQFF. CDR3 in DNA: TGTGCCAGCAGTTTATTCGAGGTGCGGGAGTACTACAATGAGCAGTTCTTC.

This CDR3 reads CASSPQEGNQPQHF. CDR3 in DNA: TGTGCCAGCTCACCCCAGGAGGGGAATCAGCCCCAGCATTTT. V gene TRBV18 combines with J gene TRBJ1-5; maybe TRBD1 (5 bases). The CDR3 is made up of 14 amino acids. The V and J ends lost 3 bases and 4 bases respectively, with 10 bases between them. Germline CDR1 reads KGHSH; CDR2 reads LQKENI. Combining the CDR3 with reference TRBV18 and TRBJ1-5 gives the whole variable domain NAGVMQNPRHLVRRRGQEARLRCSPMKGHSHVYWYRQLPEEGLKFMVYLQKENIIDESGMPKERFSAEFPKEGPSILRIQQVVRGDSAAYFCASSPQEGNQPQHFGDGTRLSIL.

The V call is TRBV4-1, the J call TRBJ1-5; 9 bases agree with TRBD1. The CDR3 spans 16 residues. CDR1 and CDR2 (germline): MGHRA, YSYEKL. The junction had 3 bases not matched to a gene; V was cut back by 0 bases and J by 3 bases. The CDR3 is CASSQEGTGYNQPQHF. As DNA, the CDR3 is TGCGCCAGCAGCCAAGAGGGGACAGGGTACAATCAGCCCCAGCATTTT.

The V and J genes are TRBV1 and TRBJ2-3; TRBD2 reflects the table's D call only, with no check against the DNA. TRBV1 is recorded as a pseudogene. The CDR3 consists of 14 residues. The CDR3: CTSSQGLAADTQYF. The CDR3 DNA is TGCACCAGCAGCCAGGGACTAGCGGCAGATACGCAGTATTTT.

Points on this clone: The DNA is left out, because the CDR3 cannot be placed on it with certainty; the CDR3 is given as TCRdb lists it. This chain links TRBV21-1 with TRBJ1-1; the table's D gene call, TRBD1, was not cross checked with the DNA. TRBV21-1 is an annotated pseudogene. With termini counted, the CDR3 has 14 amino acids. This CDR3 reads CASSKVGSGAEAFF.

The chain carries TRBV6-6 and TRBJ2-6, with unresolved D. Germline V lookup: CDR1 MNHNY, CDR2 SVGAGI (reference sequence). The CDR3 has 15 amino acids. The ends were cut back, 0 bases at V and 0 bases at J, with 3 bases in the middle. CDR3 nucleotides: TGTGCCAGCAGTTACTCCAGCTCTGGGGCCAACGTCCTGACTTTC. Encoded protein: CASSYSSSGANVLTF.

On this clone itself: Other nucleotide sequences in the sample specify the same CDR3. V and J are TRBV7-9 and TRBJ2-7; D is possibly TRBD1 (6 bases). The CDR3 has 11 amino acids. The germline V and J ends were trimmed by 3 bases and 7 bases, with 7 bases remaining between them. Germline CDR1 and CDR2: SEHNR and FQNEAQ (reference sequence). The CDR3 protein is CASSFRGEQYF. CDR3 nucleotide sequence: TGTGCCAGCAGCTTCAGGGGAGAGCAGTACTTC.

This chain connects TRBV28 to TRBJ1-1, with D unresolved. The CDR3 length is 12 residues. Germline values: CDR1 MDHEN, CDR2 SYDVKM. Trimming pared 6 bases from V and 2 bases from J, leaving 7 bases between. The CDR3: CASRERNTEAFF. CDR3 nucleotide sequence: TGTGCCAGCAGGGAGCGTAACACTGAAGCTTTCTTT.

In this sample, this clone turned up a few times. The J gene is TRBJ2-5, the V gene TRBV11-2, with 8 bases identical to TRBD2. CDR1 SGHAT and CDR2 FQNNGV come from the germline V gene. CDR3 size: 18 residues. With 2 bases clipped from V and 0 bases from J, the junction kept 11 bases outside the gene matches. CDR3 in amino acids: CASSLMGTSGGYQETQYF. DNA of the CDR3: TGTGCCAGCAGCTTAATGGGAACTAGCGGAGGGTACCAAGAGACCCAGTACTTC.

The rearrangement links TRBV30 to TRBJ2-5; 7 nucleotides match TRBD1. Per germline, CDR1 GTSNPN and CDR2 SVGIG (reference sequence). With V trimmed by 4 bases and J by 3 bases, 14 bases remained unmatched. There are 16 residues in the CDR3. The CDR3 DNA reads as TGTGCCTGGACCCGTCGACAGGGTTCAACAAAAGAGACCCAGTACTTC. This codes for CAWTRRQGSTKETQYF.

This clone was detected a few times. V and J are TRBV7-9 and TRBJ2-7; D is possibly TRBD2 (5 bases). This CDR3 has 15 amino acids. Trimming cost V 5 bases and J 0 bases, with 14 bases left between them. Germline CDR1 and CDR2: SEHNR and FQNEAQ (reference sequence). CDR3: CASSTSSVSSYEQYF. The DNA of the CDR3 is TGTGCCAGCAGCACAAGTAGCGTAAGCTCCTACGAGCAGTACTTC.

This clone is a singleton in its sample. The rearrangement uses TRBV4-1 and TRBJ1-3; 7 bases align to TRBD1. There are 15 residues in the CDR3. Germline lookup yields CDR1 MGHRA and CDR2 YSYEKL. V lost 1 base to trimming and J lost 4 bases; unmatched junction nucleotides: 4. CDR3 DNA sequence: TGCGCCAGCAGCCAAGGAGGGGGCTCCGGAAACACCATATATTTT. As protein: CASSQGGGSGNTIYF.

The chain employs TRBV4-1 and TRBJ1-3, with D maybe TRBD1 (5 bases). With 1 base removed from V and 3 bases from J, the gap between germline ends came to 13 bases. Germline CDR1 MGHRA, CDR2 YSYEKL. The CDR3 is 16 amino acids. The CDR3 loop reads CASSQGWGSDGNTIYF. The CDR3 region has the DNA TGCGCCAGCAGCCAAGGGTGGGGCTCGGATGGAAACACCATATATTTT.

J is TRBJ2-7 and V is TRBV5-1; tentatively, D is TRBD1 (9 bases). The CDR3 contains 15 residues. The germline gives CDR1 SGHRS, CDR2 YFSETQ. Trimming took off 4 bases at V and 2 bases at J, with 16 bases between the two ends. The CDR3 reads CASSRGGTGTYEQYF. CDR3 sequence (DNA): TGCGCCAGCAGCCGGGGGGGGACAGGGACCTACGAGCAGTACTTC.

V and J are TRBV5-8 and TRBJ2-1; tentative D call: TRBD1 (6 bases). The V end lost 4 bases, the J end lost 3 bases, and 8 bases lay between the germline ends. In germline, CDR1 is SGHTS, CDR2 YDEGEE. There are 13 residues in the CDR3. Here the CDR3 DNA reads TGTGCCAGCAGCCCGGACAGCTACAATGAGCAGTTCTTC. This codes for CASSPDSYNEQFF.

This clone came up once. The chain joins TRBV9 to TRBJ2-4; 10 bases match TRBD1. The germline gives CDR1 SGDLS, CDR2 YYNGEE. This CDR3 region has 16 residues. With V trimmed by 4 bases and J by 0 bases, 4 bases remained unmatched. The CDR3 protein is CASSIGQGVAKNIQYF. The CDR3 nucleotides read TGTGCCAGCAGCATCGGACAGGGGGTAGCCAAAAACATTCAGTACTTC.

The gene calls are TRBV4-1 and TRBJ2-1; 8 nucleotides agree with TRBD1. Germline V gene lookup returns CDR1 MGHRA and CDR2 YSYEKL. Trimming at V came to 4 bases and at J to 5 bases, leaving 7 bases not matched to a gene. The CDR3 covers 15 residues. DNA for the CDR3: TGCGCCAGCAGCCGCCGACAGGGGAATAACAATGAGCAGTTCTTC. Amino acid sequence: CASSRRQGNNNEQFF.

This chain joins TRBV19 and TRBJ2-7; 7 bases are shared with TRBD2. V lost 3 bases, J lost 0 bases, and 14 bases stayed unmatched. This CDR3 has 18 residues. Germline V gene data show CDR1 as LNHDA and CDR2 as SQIVND (reference sequence). The CDR3 DNA reads TGTGCCAGTAGTATCCCTGCCCTGAGGCGGGGGAGCTCCTACGAGCAGTACTTC. This gives the protein CASSIPALRRGSSYEQYF. The variable domain in full, completed from reference TRBV19 and TRBJ2-7, reads DGGITQSPKYLFRKEGQNVTLSCEQNLNHDAMYWYRQDPGQGLRLIYYSQIVNDFQKGDIAEGYSVSREKKESFPLTVTSAQKNPTAFYLCASSIPALRRGSSYEQYFGPGTRLTVT.

This clone has just one count. The chain recombines TRBV2 with TRBJ2-2; no reliable D call. The CDR3 runs to 14 residues. Per germline, CDR1 SNHLY and CDR2 FYNNEI. V dropped 3 bases and J dropped 0 bases, with 5 bases sitting between them. CDR3 sequence reads: CASSDRANTGELFF. The DNA for the CDR3 is TGTGCCAGCAGTGACCGCGCGAACACCGGGGAGCTGTTTTTT.

This chain uses TRBV7-2 with TRBJ2-4; the D is unclear. CDR3 length equals 12 residues. Between the trimmed V and J ends, which lost 5 bases and 5 bases, there was a span of 7 bases. CDR1 and CDR2 from the germline V gene are SGHTA and FQGNSA. In DNA form, the CDR3 reads TGTGCCAGCAGCCCTACAGAAAACATTCAGTACTTC. Translation gives CASSPTENIQYF.

Note on this clone: A read error may account for a junction end that differs from germline. The chain uses TRBV7-9 and TRBJ2-5; D might be TRBD2 (6 bases). CDR3 size: 16 residues. In germline, CDR1 is SEHNR, CDR2 FQNEAQ (reference sequence). The CDR3 DNA sequence: TGTTCCAGCAGCTTAGCTGTTTTGCGGGGCCAAGAGACCCAGTACTTC. It is translated as CSSSLAVLRGQETQYF.

The chain combines TRBV5-1 with TRBJ1-1; TRBD1 aligns across 7 bases. The CDR3 has 15 residues. The germline CDR1 and CDR2 sequences are SGHRS and YFSETQ. V lost 2 bases, J lost 1 base, and 5 bases stayed unmatched. The CDR3 DNA sequence: TGCGCCAGCAGCTTTCACAGGGGAGGGAACACTGAAGCTTTCTTT. This codes for CASSFHRGGNTEAFF.

This rearrangement joins TRBV4-3 to TRBJ2-2, with D possibly being TRBD2 (5 bases). Trimming shortened V by 0 bases and J by 7 bases, and 15 bases separated the two germline ends. The CDR3 is made up of 16 amino acids. Germline-derived CDR1 and CDR2 are LGHNA and YSLEER. CDR3 nucleotide sequence: TGCGCCAGCAGCCAAGATTCCGGGGTTCGTATCGGGGAGCTGTTTTTT. Its protein product is CASSQDSGVRIGELFF.